The present T cell receptor (beta chain) was sequenced within a study of identifying expanded T cells in peripheral blood. The study's findings and limits: Differentially abundant clones: about 1.2 between replicates, around 17 at approximately 14 days, around 20 at four. Variance in clone template counts between approximately two-week samples significantly increased with total template count across all healthy donors.

No infections or other immune events were documented during collection. On this clone: Its antigen is as yet unknown.

CDR1 is SNHLY, CDR2 FYNNEI, per germline. V was pared by 4 bases and J by 6 bases, with 10 bases between. This CDR3 has 14 residues. TCRdb's copy holds only in-frame clones and misses some; the assay was immunoSEQ multiplex PCR. The top ten clones hold less than 5% of a sample with around 94,000 clones, 70% to 90% of them seen once. This TCR derives from a person between 18 and 70 years old in good health. Sequenced sample: blood. V and J are TRBV2 and TRBJ1-6; no firm D call. The CDR3 bases are TGTGCCAGCAGTGTGCGGACCGCTAATTCACCCCTCCACTTT. It encodes CASSVRTANSPLHF.